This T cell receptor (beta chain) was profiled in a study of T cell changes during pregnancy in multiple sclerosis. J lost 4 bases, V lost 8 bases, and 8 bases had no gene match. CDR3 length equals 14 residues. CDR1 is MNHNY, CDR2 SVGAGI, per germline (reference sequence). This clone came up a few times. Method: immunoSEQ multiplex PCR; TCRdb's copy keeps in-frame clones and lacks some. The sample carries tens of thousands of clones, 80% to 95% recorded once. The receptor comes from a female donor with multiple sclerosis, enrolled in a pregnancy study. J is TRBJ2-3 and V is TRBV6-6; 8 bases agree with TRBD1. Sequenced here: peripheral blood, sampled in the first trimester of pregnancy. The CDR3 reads CASRHGTGADTQYF. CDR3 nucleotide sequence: TGTGCCAGCCGCCACGGGACAGGAGCAGATACGCAGTATTTT.